In this sample, the clone carrying this T cell receptor beta chain turned up a few times. What it recognizes is unknown. Trimming removed 3 bases from V and 6 bases from J; junction bases left unmatched: 13. Germline V lookup: CDR1 SGHTA, CDR2 FQGTGA. The CDR3 is 16 amino acids. The data originate from a study of T-cell memory formation after mild COVID-19. Study summary: TCR clusters were mostly confined to one donor each.

TCRdb re-analysed the 5' RACE reads in MiXCR, keeping a single row per CDR3 protein. The sample carries around 200,000 distinct CDR3 sequences, roughly 27% recorded once. Whole-study results and caveats: Detection of some responders pre-infection suggested pre-existing cross-reactive memory T cells participated.

Sequenced sample: PBMCs or a T cell subset sorted from them (not recorded which). The sequence derives from an adult woman who had mild COVID-19 (a few samples of this study predate the infection). Cell type and time point are not known. The rearrangement links TRBV7-3 to TRBJ2-7; 8 bases match TRBD1. The CDR3 spells CASSFLSGQAVGEQYF. The CDR3 DNA sequence: TGTGCCAGCAGCTTCTTATCGGGACAGGCGGTGGGCGAGCAGTACTTC.